What follows are 30 T cell receptor beta chains derived from one specimen sequenced in a study of monozygotic twins with inflammatory bowel disease. TCRdb reanalyzed the 5' RACE reads, giving one entry per CDR3 protein sequence and no DNA. The table lists under 150,000 distinct CDR3 sequences. The sample taken for sequencing was blood. The receptors shown here come from a human donor with ulcerative colitis or Crohn's disease, or a healthy co-twin of an affected twin (not recorded which).

This chain uses TRBV20-1 with TRBJ1-4; the D call of TRBD1 rests on TCRdb alone, since no DNA is present to check it. The germline CDR1 and CDR2 sequences are DFQATT and SNEGSKA (reference sequence). The CDR3 runs 13 residues. The CDR3 is CSAGRQGSEKLFF.

The V call is TRBV7-9, the J call TRBJ2-7. Germline assignment: CDR1 SEHNR and CDR2 FQNEAQ (reference sequence). The CDR3 has 13 residues. This CDR3 is CASSGSTLYEQYF.

The J gene is TRBJ2-3, the V gene TRBV7-2; lacking DNA, the TRBD2 call made by TCRdb goes unchecked. The CDR3 covers 15 residues. Per germline, CDR1 SGHTA and CDR2 FQGNSA. The CDR3 spells CASSPQGLFVDTQYF.

The J gene is TRBJ1-5, the V gene TRBV12-3 or TRBV12-4; the D call from TCRdb, TRBD1, cannot be confirmed without DNA. This CDR3 region has 17 residues. CDR3 region: CASSPGGGLHSNQPQHF.

The chain is built from TRBV4-2 and TRBJ2-7; the D call of TRBD1 rests on TCRdb alone, since no DNA is present to check it. Germline CDR1 reads LGHNA; CDR2 reads YNFKEQ. The CDR3 consists of 17 residues. CDR3 sequence: CASRLSQGASRTYEQYF.

The chain joins TRBV12-3 or TRBV12-4 to TRBJ1-6; the TCRdb call, TRBD1, lacks DNA for checking. The CDR3 is 16 residues long. CDR3 sequence: CASRRGDREGNSPLHF.

V gene TRBV28 combines with J gene TRBJ2-7; TCRdb gives TRBD2 as the D gene, but with no DNA this cannot be confirmed. Germline V gene sequence: CDR1 MDHEN, CDR2 SYDVKM. The CDR3 is 16 residues long. The CDR3 loop reads CASRRPGGPKTYEQYF. Full variable domain (remainder filled in from reference TRBV28 and TRBJ2-7): DVKVTQSSRYLVKRTGEKVFLECVQDMDHENMFWYRQDPGLGLRLIYFSYDVKMKEKGDIPEGYSVSREKKERFSLILESASTNQTSMYLCASRRPGGPKTYEQYFGPGTRLTVT.

CDR3 loop: CASSLGDNAFQETQYF. V usage is TRBV5-6 and J usage is TRBJ2-5. The germline V gene has CDR1 SGHDT and CDR2 YYEEEE. The CDR3 spans 16 residues.

The chain combines TRBV20-1 with TRBJ2-1; TCRdb lists TRBD2, though no DNA is available to test this call. CDR3 size: 14 residues. Germline CDR1 and CDR2: DFQATT and SNEGSKA (reference sequence). CDR3: CSAVSGGAYNEQFF.

V gene TRBV20-1 combines with J gene TRBJ2-2; checking the TCRdb D call of TRBD1 is not possible without DNA. CDR3 length: 14 residues. Germline lookup yields CDR1 DFQATT and CDR2 SNEGSKA (reference sequence). CDR3 sequence reads: CSGTGQGISGELFF.

This rearrangement joins TRBV7-2 to TRBJ1-2. Per germline, CDR1 SGHTA and CDR2 FQGNSA. The CDR3 is made up of 12 amino acids. CDR3 protein: CASSRQNYGYTF. Full variable domain (remainder filled in from reference TRBV7-2 and TRBJ1-2): GAGVSQSPSNKVTEKGKDVELRCDPISGHTALYWYRQSLGQGLEFLIYFQGNSAPDKSGLPSDRFSAERTGGSVSTLTIQRTQQEDSAVYLCASSRQNYGYTFGSGTRLTVV.

This sequence joins TRBV20-1 and TRBJ1-4; the TCRdb call, TRBD1, lacks DNA for checking. This CDR3 has 15 amino acids. Germline values: CDR1 DFQATT, CDR2 SNEGSKA (reference sequence). The CDR3 spells CSAQKGRLTNEKLFF.

J is TRBJ2-7 and V is TRBV5-4. Per germline, CDR1 SGHNT and CDR2 YYREEE (reference sequence). The CDR3 has 16 amino acids. The CDR3 spells CASSLVRSSFSYEQYF.

The rearrangement joins TRBV11-3 to TRBJ2-1; TCRdb proposes TRBD2, but this gene call is untestable without DNA. Germline V gene lookup returns CDR1 SGHNT and CDR2 YENEEA. The CDR3 runs 16 residues. This CDR3 is CASSTGLAGGHNEQFF.

Here the CDR3 reads CASSFGTGNEQYF. The chain employs TRBV7-2 and TRBJ2-7; absent DNA, TCRdb's TRBD1 call cannot be checked. This CDR3 comprises 13 residues. Germline lookup yields CDR1 SGHTA and CDR2 FQGNSA.

V usage is TRBV5-1 and J usage is TRBJ2-1. The CDR3 spans 15 residues. Germline V gives CDR1 SGHRS, CDR2 YFSETQ. CDR3: CASSLLQGYYNEQFF.

This sequence joins TRBV28 and TRBJ1-2; the TCRdb call, TRBD1, lacks DNA for checking. CDR1 MDHEN and CDR2 SYDVKM come from the germline V gene. This CDR3 comprises 13 residues. CDR3 sequence: CASKTTGNYGYTF.

The CDR3 sequence is CASSPPTGKNTEAFF. The chain links TRBV18 to TRBJ1-1; TCRdb's D gene call, TRBD1, goes unchecked for lack of DNA. CDR3 length equals 15 residues. From germline, CDR1 is KGHSH and CDR2 LQKENI.

The rearrangement joins TRBV20-1 to TRBJ2-6; with no DNA, the TCRdb D assignment of TRBD2 cannot be verified. This CDR3 is built from 18 residues. CDR1 and CDR2 (germline): DFQATT, SNEGSKA (reference sequence). This CDR3 reads CSARRTSGELSGANVLTF.

The chain uses TRBV7-2 and TRBJ2-5. Germline V gene sequence: CDR1 SGHTA, CDR2 FQGNSA. The CDR3 length is 15 residues. This CDR3 is CASSLVGGIQETQYF. Variable domain in full (rest from reference TRBV7-2 and TRBJ2-5): GAGVSQSPSNKVTEKGKDVELRCDPISGHTALYWYRQSLGQGLEFLIYFQGNSAPDKSGLPSDRFSAERTGGSVSTLTIQRTQQEDSAVYLCASSLVGGIQETQYFGPGTRLLVL.

The chain combines TRBV3-1 with TRBJ2-3; without DNA, the TCRdb call of TRBD2 cannot be checked. The germline V gene encodes CDR1 LGHDT and CDR2 YNNKEL (reference sequence). This CDR3 is 17 amino acids long. CDR3 region: CASSPDPSAGGKNTQYF.

The chain uses TRBV7-2 and TRBJ2-3; TCRdb names TRBD1, which stays unverified in the absence of DNA. Per germline, CDR1 SGHTA and CDR2 FQGNSA. The CDR3 has 16 residues. The CDR3 reads CASSLLGGSSTDTQYF.

This chain connects TRBV5-1 to TRBJ1-1. The CDR3 is 13 residues long. CDR1 is SGHRS, CDR2 YFSETQ, per germline. The CDR3 sequence is CASSPGLGTEAFF.

This chain links TRBV4-3 with TRBJ1-3. This CDR3 contains 15 residues. Germline loops: CDR1 LGHNA, CDR2 YSLEER. CDR3 sequence reads: CASSQDLDSGNTIYF.

The rearrangement joins TRBV6-6 to TRBJ2-3. Germline V gene sequence: CDR1 MNHNY, CDR2 SVGAGI (reference sequence). The CDR3 totals 14 residues. CDR3 in amino acids: CASSHGAGGDTQYF.

This rearrangement joins TRBV20-1 to TRBJ2-7; no DNA is available, so the TRBD1 call from TCRdb remains unchecked. The CDR3 totals 16 residues. CDR1 and CDR2 (germline): DFQATT, SNEGSKA (reference sequence). CDR3 in amino acids: CSARAQGARVFYEQYF.

CDR3 sequence reads: CASRPRETVAAETQYF. The chain is built from TRBV19 and TRBJ2-5; TCRdb proposes TRBD1, but this gene call is untestable without DNA. CDR3 length equals 16 residues. CDR1 is LNHDA and CDR2 is SQIVND in the germline V gene (reference sequence).

The chain carries TRBV28 and TRBJ1-5. Per germline, CDR1 MDHEN and CDR2 SYDVKM. The CDR3 length is 15 residues. The CDR3 spells CASSFRINSNQPQHF.

V gene TRBV27 combines with J gene TRBJ2-5. This CDR3 is 13 amino acids long. From germline, CDR1 is MNHEY and CDR2 SMNVEV (reference sequence). CDR3 residues: CASSLAFQETQYF.

This chain links TRBV7-2 with TRBJ1-1. The CDR3 runs 16 residues. The germline V gene has CDR1 SGHTA and CDR2 FQGNSA. CDR3 residues: CASSLGAGIMNTEAFF.